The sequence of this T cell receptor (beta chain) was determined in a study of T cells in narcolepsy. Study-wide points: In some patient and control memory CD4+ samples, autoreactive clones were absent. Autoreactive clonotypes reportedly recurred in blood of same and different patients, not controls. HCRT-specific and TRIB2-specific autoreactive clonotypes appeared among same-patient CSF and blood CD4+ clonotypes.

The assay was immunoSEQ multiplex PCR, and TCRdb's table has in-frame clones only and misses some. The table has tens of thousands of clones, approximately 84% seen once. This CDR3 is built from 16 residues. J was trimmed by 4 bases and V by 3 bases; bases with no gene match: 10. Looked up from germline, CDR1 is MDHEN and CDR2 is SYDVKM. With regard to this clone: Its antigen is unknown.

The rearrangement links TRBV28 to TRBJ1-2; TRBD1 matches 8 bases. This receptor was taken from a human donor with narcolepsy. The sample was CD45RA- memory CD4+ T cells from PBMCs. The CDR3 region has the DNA TGTGCCAGCAGTTTCTCCGGGACAGGAAACGTCTATGGCTACACCTTC. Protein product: CASSFSGTGNVYGYTF.